This T cell receptor (beta chain) was sequenced for a study of radiotherapy plus CTLA-4 blockade in lung cancer. CDR1 and CDR2 (germline): MNHNS, SASEGT. The CDR3 spans 15 residues. Clones were sequenced by immunoSEQ multiplex PCR, and TCRdb holds only the in-frame ones, with some missing. The sample records 75,000 to 100,000 clones, 82% being singletons. The material sequenced was peripheral blood, taken from a patient treated with radiotherapy plus ipilimumab. The chain recombines TRBV6-1 with TRBJ1-5; 7 nucleotides match TRBD1. This TCR came from a human donor with non-small cell lung cancer who had a partial response to radiotherapy plus ipilimumab. The CDR3 DNA sequence: TGTGATACCCTAAAGGGGGCTAAGAAATGGCAGCCCCAGCATTTT. This gives the protein CDTLKGAKKWQPQHF.